Shown below are 20 T cell receptor beta chains from a single sample sequenced in a study of T cells after yellow fever vaccination. TCRdb recomputed calls from the 5' RACE reads with MiXCR, one row per CDR3 protein. The table has some 240,000 distinct CDR3 sequences, roughly 4.8% seen once; the top ten hold around 3.5%. The sample here was CD4+ T cells sorted from PBMCs, taken on the day of the yellow fever booster vaccination. These receptors were taken from a man aged 18 to 30 who received the YFV17D yellow fever vaccine.

This clonotype was recorded many times. This chain uses TRBV7-2 with TRBJ1-6, with D perhaps TRBD1 (6 bases). Germline V lookup: CDR1 SGHTA, CDR2 FQGNSA. This CDR3 has 15 amino acids. Between the trimmed V and J ends, which lost 5 bases and 7 bases, there was a span of 15 bases. The DNA of the CDR3 is TGTGCCAGCAGCAGAGAAACAGGGCCGAATTCACCCCTCCACTTT. Its protein is CASSRETGPNSPLHF.

This clonotype was detected many times. The chain joins TRBV7-6 to TRBJ2-7; D might be TRBD2 (5 bases). The CDR3 is 13 amino acids. From germline, CDR1 is SGHVS and CDR2 FNYEAQ. Trimming cost V 5 bases and J 2 bases, with 10 bases left between them. The CDR3 reads CASSRDLTYEQYF. The CDR3 nucleotides read TGTGCCAGCAGCCGGGATTTAACCTACGAGCAGTACTTC.

The CDR3 bases are TGTGCCAGCAGTTTAAGGTCGGGGAGCATGAACACTGAAGCTTTCTTT. This encodes CASSLRSGSMNTEAFF. The chain is built from TRBV12-3 or TRBV12-4 and TRBJ1-1; no clear D. Trimming cost V 2 bases and J 0 bases, with 13 bases left between them. The CDR3 consists of 16 residues.

This clonotype turned up a few times. V usage is TRBV18 and J usage is TRBJ1-1; D unclear. The CDR3 covers 16 residues. The ends were cut back, 2 bases at V and 0 bases at J, with 13 bases in the middle. Germline V gene data show CDR1 as KGHSH and CDR2 as LQKENI. In nucleotides, the CDR3 is TGTGCCAGCTCACCAAGGTACAGCTACATGAACACTGAAGCTTTCTTT. Translation: CASSPRYSYMNTEAFF.

A few counts support this clonotype. The genes are TRBV24-1 and TRBJ1-5; weak D call: TRBD1 (6 bases). This CDR3 spans 15 amino acids. Per the germline V gene, CDR1 is KGHDR and CDR2 is SFDVKD. The germline V and J ends were trimmed by 2 bases and 7 bases, with 14 bases remaining between them. The CDR3 spells CATSDSGRGYQPQHF. The CDR3 DNA follows: TGTGCCACCAGTGATTCTGGCAGGGGATACCAGCCCCAGCATTTT.

This chain links TRBV7-2 with TRBJ1-1, with D perhaps matching TRBD1 (6 bases). With 0 bases removed from V and 4 bases from J, the gap between germline ends came to 15 bases. CDR1 and CDR2 from the germline V gene are SGHTA and FQGNSA. There are 16 residues in the CDR3. The CDR3 DNA is TGTGCCAGCAGCTTAGCATTGACAGGTTGGGTCACTGAAGCTTTCTTT. It specifies CASSLALTGWVTEAFF.

V usage is TRBV11-2 and J usage is TRBJ2-2; tentative D call: TRBD1 (5 bases). The ends were cut back, 5 bases at V and 0 bases at J, with 13 bases in the middle. This CDR3 region has 16 residues. In germline, CDR1 is SGHAT, CDR2 FQNNGV. CDR3 in amino acids: CASSPTPRANTGELFF. CDR3 DNA: TGTGCCAGCAGCCCCACCCCCAGGGCGAACACCGGGGAGCTGTTTTTT.

V usage is TRBV11-2 and J usage is TRBJ2-3; no firm D call. The CDR3 covers 14 residues. The germline gives CDR1 SGHAT, CDR2 FQNNGV. V lost 6 bases to trimming and J lost 6 bases, with 16 bases between them. The DNA for the CDR3 is TGTGCCAGCAGAATTTTCCCGCCCGGGGATACGCAGTATTTT. It codes for CASRIFPPGDTQYF. Full variable domain (outside the CDR3, taken from reference TRBV11-2 and TRBJ2-3): EAGVAQSPRYKIIEKRQSVAFWCNPISGHATLYWYQQILGQGPKLLIQFQNNGVVDDSQLPKDRFSAERLKGVDSTLKIQPAKLEDSAVYLCASRIFPPGDTQYFGPGTRLTVL.

The gene calls are TRBV4-3 and TRBJ2-5; D might be TRBD2 (6 bases). Trimming stripped 0 bases from V and 4 bases from J, with 15 bases between. The CDR3 extends over 16 amino acids. Germline V gene data show CDR1 as LGHNA and CDR2 as YSLEER. CDR3: CASSQDWRGLTETQYF. The CDR3 region has the DNA TGCGCCAGCAGCCAAGATTGGCGGGGTTTGACAGAGACCCAGTACTTC.

In this sample, this clonotype turned up many times. The chain joins TRBV7-2 to TRBJ1-3, with D perhaps matching TRBD1 (6 bases). V lost 1 base to trimming and J lost 2 bases, with 9 bases between them. Per the germline V gene, CDR1 is SGHTA and CDR2 is FQGNSA. The CDR3 is made up of 15 amino acids. The CDR3 nucleotides are TGTGCCAGCAGCTTAGTCGGGACACCTGGAAACACCATATATTTT. This gives the protein CASSLVGTPGNTIYF.

The chain has TRBV6-2 or TRBV6-3 and TRBJ2-2; D ambiguous. Germline V lookup: CDR1 MNHEY, CDR2 SVGEGT. This CDR3 comprises 15 residues. With 6 bases removed from V and 3 bases from J, the gap between germline ends came to 14 bases. CDR3 bases: TGTGCCAGCAGCTCGTCCGGCAGGTACACCGGGGAGCTGTTTTTT. Translation gives CASSSSGRYTGELFF.

Only a few counts were recorded for this clonotype. This chain connects TRBV11-2 to TRBJ2-1, with 8 positions matching TRBD2. Germline CDR1 and CDR2: SGHAT and FQNNGV. This CDR3 contains 15 residues. J lost 5 bases, V lost 3 bases, and 6 bases had no gene match. The CDR3 region has the DNA TGTGCCAGCAGCTTTACGCGGGGGGCTAACAATGAGCAGTTCTTC. Its protein is CASSFTRGANNEQFF.

The chain has TRBV6-5 and TRBJ2-6; a possible D gene is TRBD2 (5 bases). Germline V gene data show CDR1 as MNHEY and CDR2 as SVGAGI. This CDR3 has 16 residues. The V end was cut by 7 bases, the J end by 0 bases, with 13 bases between. The CDR3 reads CASTREGSSGANVLTF. CDR3 nucleotide sequence: TGTGCCAGCACACGAGAGGGAAGCTCTGGGGCCAACGTCCTGACTTTC.

V is TRBV6-2 or TRBV6-3 and J is TRBJ2-7; 11 nucleotides align to TRBD1. The CDR3 sequence is 13 residues long. Losses at the gene ends were 6 bases for V and 5 bases for J; bases not matched to a gene: 3. Germline V gene sequence: CDR1 MNHEY, CDR2 SVGEGT. The CDR3 nucleotides are TGTGCCAGCAGACGGACAGGGGGCGACGAGCAGTACGTC. Amino acid sequence: CASRRTGGDEQYV.

The sample holds a few counts of this clonotype. This sequence joins TRBV10-2 and TRBJ2-3; 7 bases map to TRBD2. The CDR3 length is 14 residues. CDR1 is WSHSY, CDR2 SAAADI, per germline. V lost 5 bases and J lost 6; bases outside the gene matches: 8. CDR3 amino acids: CASSPLTSLDTQYF. DNA of the CDR3: TGCGCCAGCAGTCCCCTGACTAGCTTGGATACGCAGTATTTT.

As regards this clonotype: An end of the junction does not agree with germline; a read error may underlie this. This sequence joins TRBV5-1 and TRBJ1-2; D uncertain. CDR1 is SGHRS, CDR2 YFSETQ, per germline. There are 15 residues in the CDR3. In DNA form, the CDR3 reads TGCGCCAGCAGCTTGGAAGACAACTATAACGATGGCTACACCTTC. Amino acids: CASSLEDNYNDGYTF. Complete variable domain (other parts from reference TRBV5-1 and TRBJ1-2): KAGVTQTPRYLIKTRGQQVTLSCSPISGHRSVSWYQQTPGQGLQFLFEYFSETQRNKGNFPGRFSGRQFSNSRSEMNVSTLELGDSALYLCASSLEDNYNDGYTFGSGTRLTVV.

The rearrangement uses TRBV19 and TRBJ2-5; either TRBD1 or TRBD2 may fit D (5 bases each). Trimming stripped 3 bases from V and 4 bases from J, with 15 bases between. CDR1 LNHDA and CDR2 SQIVND come from the germline V gene (reference sequence). The CDR3 spans 15 residues. CDR3 nucleotides: TGTGCCAGTAGTATCGAGGGACGCATTTTAGAGACCCAGTACTTC. Its protein is CASSIEGRILETQYF.

The CDR3, as DNA: TGTGCCAGCAGTTACAAGGGTTTTTACTATGGCTACACCTTC. The encoded protein is CASSYKGFYYGYTF. The V call is TRBV6-2 or TRBV6-3, the J call TRBJ1-2; D ambiguous. Trimming shortened V by 2 bases and J by 3 bases, and 10 bases separated the two germline ends. The CDR3 sequence is 14 residues long. Germline-derived CDR1 and CDR2 are MNHEY and SVGEGT.

This rearrangement joins TRBV20-1 to TRBJ1-2; 9 bases are shared with TRBD1. J gave up 4 bases and V 5 bases, and 11 bases lay outside the gene matches. CDR3 size: 15 residues. CDR1 is DFQATT and CDR2 is SNEGSKA in the germline V gene (reference sequence). The CDR3 loop is CSAGHGQGTTYGYTF. In DNA form, the CDR3 reads TGCAGTGCTGGACACGGACAGGGGACTACCTATGGCTACACCTTC.

This chain joins TRBV4-3 and TRBJ1-2, with 7 bases identical to TRBD1. Germline V gene data show CDR1 as LGHNA and CDR2 as YSLEER. This CDR3 is 15 amino acids long. With V trimmed by 1 base and J by 6 bases, 8 bases remained unmatched. This chain's CDR3 is CASSQAEDRRDGYTF. The DNA of the CDR3 is TGCGCCAGCAGCCAAGCCGAGGACAGGCGAGATGGCTACACCTTC.